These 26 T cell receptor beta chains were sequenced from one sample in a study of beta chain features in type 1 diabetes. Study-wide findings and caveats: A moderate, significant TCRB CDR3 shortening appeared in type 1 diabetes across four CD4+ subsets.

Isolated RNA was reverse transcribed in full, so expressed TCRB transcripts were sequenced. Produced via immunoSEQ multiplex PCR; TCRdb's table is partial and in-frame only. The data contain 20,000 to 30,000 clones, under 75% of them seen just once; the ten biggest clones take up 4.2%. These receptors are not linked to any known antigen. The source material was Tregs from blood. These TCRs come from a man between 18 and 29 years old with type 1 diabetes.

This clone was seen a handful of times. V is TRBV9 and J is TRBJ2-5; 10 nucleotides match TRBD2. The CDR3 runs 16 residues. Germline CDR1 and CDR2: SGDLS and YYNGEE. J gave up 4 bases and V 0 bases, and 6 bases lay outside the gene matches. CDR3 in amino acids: CASSVGRAGGRETQYF. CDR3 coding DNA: TGTGCCAGCAGCGTAGGTCGAGCGGGGGGGAGAGAGACCCAGTACTTC.

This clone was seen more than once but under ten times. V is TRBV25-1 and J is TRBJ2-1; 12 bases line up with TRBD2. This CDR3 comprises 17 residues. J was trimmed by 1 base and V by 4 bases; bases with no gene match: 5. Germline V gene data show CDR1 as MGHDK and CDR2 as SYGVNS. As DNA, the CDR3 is TGTGCCAGCAGTGCTAGACTAGCGGGAGTATCCTACAATGAGCAGTTCTTC. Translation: CASSARLAGVSYNEQFF.

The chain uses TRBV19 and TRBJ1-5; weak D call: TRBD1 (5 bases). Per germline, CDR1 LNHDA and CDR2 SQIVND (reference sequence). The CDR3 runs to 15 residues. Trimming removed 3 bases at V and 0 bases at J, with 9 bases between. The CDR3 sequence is CASSIPGYSNQPQHF. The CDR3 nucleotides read TGTGCCAGTAGTATCCCAGGGTATAGCAATCAGCCCCAGCATTTT.

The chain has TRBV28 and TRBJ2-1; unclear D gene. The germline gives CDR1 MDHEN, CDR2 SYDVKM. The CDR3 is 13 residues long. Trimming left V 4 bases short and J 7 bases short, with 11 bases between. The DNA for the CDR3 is TGTGCCAGCAGTTCAACGCGCCGGAATGAGCAGTTCTTC. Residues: CASSSTRRNEQFF.

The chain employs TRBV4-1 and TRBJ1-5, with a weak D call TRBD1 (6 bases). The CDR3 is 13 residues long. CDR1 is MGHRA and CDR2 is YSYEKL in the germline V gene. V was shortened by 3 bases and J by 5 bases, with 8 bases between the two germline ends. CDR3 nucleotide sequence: TGCGCCAGCAGCCAGGGGGCCTATCAGCCCCAGCATTTT. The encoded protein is CASSQGAYQPQHF.

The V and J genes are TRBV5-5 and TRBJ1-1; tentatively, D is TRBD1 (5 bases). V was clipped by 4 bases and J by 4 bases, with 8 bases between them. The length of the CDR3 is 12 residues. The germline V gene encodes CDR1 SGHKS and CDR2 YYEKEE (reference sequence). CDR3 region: CASSRRGTEAFF. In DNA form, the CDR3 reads TGTGCCAGCAGCCGGAGGGGCACTGAAGCTTTCTTT.

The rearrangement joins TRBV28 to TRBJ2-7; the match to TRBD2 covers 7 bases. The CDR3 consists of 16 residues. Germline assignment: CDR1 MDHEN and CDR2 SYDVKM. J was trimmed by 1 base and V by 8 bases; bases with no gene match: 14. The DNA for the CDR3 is TGTGCCAGCTCATCTTCCGGGACTACCTCTTCCTACGAGCAGTACTTC. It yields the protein CASSSSGTTSSYEQYF.

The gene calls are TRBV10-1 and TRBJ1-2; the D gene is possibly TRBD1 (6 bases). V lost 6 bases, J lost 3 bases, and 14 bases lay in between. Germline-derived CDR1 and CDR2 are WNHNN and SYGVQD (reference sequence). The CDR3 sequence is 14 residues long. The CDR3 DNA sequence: TGCGCCAGCAGACCCACAGGGATAGACTATGGCTACACCTTC. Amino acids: CASRPTGIDYGYTF.

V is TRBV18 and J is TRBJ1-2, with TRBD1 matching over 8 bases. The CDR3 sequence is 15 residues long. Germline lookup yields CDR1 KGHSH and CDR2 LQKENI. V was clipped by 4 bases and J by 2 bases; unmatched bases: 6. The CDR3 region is CASSLTTGENYGYTF. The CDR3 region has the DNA TGTGCCAGCTCACTGACGACAGGGGAAAACTATGGCTACACCTTC.

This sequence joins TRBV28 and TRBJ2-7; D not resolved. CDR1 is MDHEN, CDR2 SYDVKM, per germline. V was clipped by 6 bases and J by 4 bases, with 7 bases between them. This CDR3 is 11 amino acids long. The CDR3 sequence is CASRSSYEQYF. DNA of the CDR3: TGTGCCAGCAGATCTTCGTACGAGCAGTACTTC.

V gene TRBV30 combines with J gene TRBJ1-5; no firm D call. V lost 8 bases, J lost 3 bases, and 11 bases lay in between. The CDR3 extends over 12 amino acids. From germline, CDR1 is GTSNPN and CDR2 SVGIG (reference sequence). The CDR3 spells CAASHLNQPQHF. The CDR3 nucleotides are TGTGCCGCGTCCCACCTCAATCAGCCCCAGCATTTT.

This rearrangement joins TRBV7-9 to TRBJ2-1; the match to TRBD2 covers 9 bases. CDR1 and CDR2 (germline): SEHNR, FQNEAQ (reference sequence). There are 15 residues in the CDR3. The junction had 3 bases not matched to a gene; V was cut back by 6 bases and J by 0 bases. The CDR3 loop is CASSTSGHSYNEQFF. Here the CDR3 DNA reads TGTGCCAGCAGTACTAGCGGGCACTCCTACAATGAGCAGTTCTTC.

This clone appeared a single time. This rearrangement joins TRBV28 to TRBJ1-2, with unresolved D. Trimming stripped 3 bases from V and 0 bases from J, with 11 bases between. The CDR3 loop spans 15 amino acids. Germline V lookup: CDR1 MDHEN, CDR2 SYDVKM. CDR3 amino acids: CASSFWAGTNYGYTF. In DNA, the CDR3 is TGTGCCAGCAGTTTTTGGGCTGGTACTAACTATGGCTACACCTTC.

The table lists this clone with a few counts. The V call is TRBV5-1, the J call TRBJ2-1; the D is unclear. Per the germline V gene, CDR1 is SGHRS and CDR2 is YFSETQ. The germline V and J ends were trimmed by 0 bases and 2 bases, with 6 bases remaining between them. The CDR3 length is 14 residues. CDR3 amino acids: CASSLGETYNEQFF. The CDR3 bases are TGCGCCAGCAGCTTGGGCGAAACCTACAATGAGCAGTTCTTC.

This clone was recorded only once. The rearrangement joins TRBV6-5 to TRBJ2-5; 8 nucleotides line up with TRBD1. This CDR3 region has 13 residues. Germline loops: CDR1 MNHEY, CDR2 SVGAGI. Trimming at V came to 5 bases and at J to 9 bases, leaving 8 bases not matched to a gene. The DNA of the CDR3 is TGTGCCAGCAGTAGGGACCTCAGGGGGCCCCAGTACTTC. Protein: CASSRDLRGPQYF.

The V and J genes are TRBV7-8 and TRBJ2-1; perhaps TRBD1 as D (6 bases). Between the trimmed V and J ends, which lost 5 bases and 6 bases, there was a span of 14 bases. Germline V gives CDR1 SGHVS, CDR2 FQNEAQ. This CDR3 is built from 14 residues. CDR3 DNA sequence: TGTGCCAGCAGCCTCCGCCGGGACACCAATGAGCAGTTCTTC. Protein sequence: CASSLRRDTNEQFF.

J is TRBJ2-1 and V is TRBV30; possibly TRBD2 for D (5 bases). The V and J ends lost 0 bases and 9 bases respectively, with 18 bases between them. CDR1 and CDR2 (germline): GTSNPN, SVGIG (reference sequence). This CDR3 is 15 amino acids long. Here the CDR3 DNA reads TGTGCCTGGAGTGTACTCACACTCGGACTGGGTGAGCAGTTCTTC. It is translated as CAWSVLTLGLGEQFF.

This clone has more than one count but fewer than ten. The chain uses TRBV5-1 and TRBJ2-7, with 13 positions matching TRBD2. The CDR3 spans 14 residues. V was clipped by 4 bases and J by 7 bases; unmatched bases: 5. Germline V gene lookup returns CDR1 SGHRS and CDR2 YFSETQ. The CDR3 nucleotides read TGCGCCAGCAGCGGGGGACTAGCGGGGTCAGAGCAGTACTTC. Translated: CASSGGLAGSEQYF.

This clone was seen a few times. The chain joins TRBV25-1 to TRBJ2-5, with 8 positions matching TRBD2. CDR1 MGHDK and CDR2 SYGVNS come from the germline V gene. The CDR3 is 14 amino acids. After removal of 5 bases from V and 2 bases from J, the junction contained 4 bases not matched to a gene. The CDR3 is CASSRAGGQETQYF. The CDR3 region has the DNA TGTGCCAGCAGTAGGGCGGGGGGACAAGAGACCCAGTACTTC. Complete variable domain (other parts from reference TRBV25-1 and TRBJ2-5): EADIYQTPRYLVIGTGKKITLECSQTMGHDKMYWYQQDPGMELHLIHYSYGVNSTEKGDLSSESTVSRIRTEHFPLTLESARPSHTSQYLCASSRAGGQETQYFGPGTRLLVL.

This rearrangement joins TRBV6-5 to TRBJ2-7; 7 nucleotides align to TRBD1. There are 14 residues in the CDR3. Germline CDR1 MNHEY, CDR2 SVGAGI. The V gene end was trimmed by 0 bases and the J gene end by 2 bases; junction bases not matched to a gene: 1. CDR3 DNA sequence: TGTGCCAGCAGTTACTCGAGGGGGCCCTACGAGCAGTACTTC. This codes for CASSYSRGPYEQYF.

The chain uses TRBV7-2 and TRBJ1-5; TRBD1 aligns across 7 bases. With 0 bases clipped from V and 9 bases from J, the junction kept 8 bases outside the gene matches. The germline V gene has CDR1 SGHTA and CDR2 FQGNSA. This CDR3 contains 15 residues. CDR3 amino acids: CASSLAGGGFSPQHF. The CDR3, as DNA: TGTGCCAGCAGCTTAGCAGGGGGCGGCTTTTCGCCCCAGCATTTT.

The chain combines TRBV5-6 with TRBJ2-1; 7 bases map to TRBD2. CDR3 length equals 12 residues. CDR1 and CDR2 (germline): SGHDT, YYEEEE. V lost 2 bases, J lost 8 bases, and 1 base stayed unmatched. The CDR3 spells CASSFRGDEQFF. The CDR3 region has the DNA TGTGCCAGCAGCTTCCGGGGGGATGAGCAGTTCTTC.

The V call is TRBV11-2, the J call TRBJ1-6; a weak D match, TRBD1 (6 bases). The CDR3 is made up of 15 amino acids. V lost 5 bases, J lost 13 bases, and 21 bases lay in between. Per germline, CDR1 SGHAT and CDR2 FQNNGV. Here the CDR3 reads CASSPFGPGAIPLHF. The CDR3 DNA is TGTGCCAGCAGCCCCTTTGGGCCAGGGGCCATTCCCCTCCACTTT.

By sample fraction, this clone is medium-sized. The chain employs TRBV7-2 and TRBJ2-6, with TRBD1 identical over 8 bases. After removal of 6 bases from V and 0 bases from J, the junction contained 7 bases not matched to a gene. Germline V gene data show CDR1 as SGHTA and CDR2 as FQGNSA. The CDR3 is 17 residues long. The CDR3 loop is CASRLQGGFSGANVLTF. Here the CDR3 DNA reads TGTGCCAGCAGGCTACAGGGGGGTTTCTCTGGGGCCAACGTCCTGACTTTC.

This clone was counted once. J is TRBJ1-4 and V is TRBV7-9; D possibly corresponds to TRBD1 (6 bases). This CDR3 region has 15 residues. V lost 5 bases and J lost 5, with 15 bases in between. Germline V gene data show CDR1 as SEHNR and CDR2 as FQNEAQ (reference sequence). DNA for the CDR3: TGTGCCAGCAGCCTACAGGGTGAATGGAATGAAAAACTGTTTTTT. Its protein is CASSLQGEWNEKLFF.

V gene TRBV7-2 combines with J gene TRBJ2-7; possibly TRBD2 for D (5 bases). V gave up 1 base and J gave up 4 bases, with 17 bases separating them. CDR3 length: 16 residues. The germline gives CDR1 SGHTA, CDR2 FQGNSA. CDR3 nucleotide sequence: TGTGCCAGCAGCTTAGTGTGGAACCCTGAGGGTTACGAGCAGTACTTC. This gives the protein CASSLVWNPEGYEQYF.